Below, 2 T cell receptor beta chains from the same sample are listed, as sequenced in a study of early T cells in non-severe SARS-CoV-2 infection. Each CDR3 protein gets one entry after TCRdb re-called the 5' RACE reads with MiXCR. This sample has fewer than 40,000 distinct CDR3 sequences, with about 5.7% found just once. The sequencing input was whole blood. These TCRs come from an adult who was a healthcare worker with PCR-confirmed SARS-CoV-2 infection or an uninfected control (not recorded which).

This chain uses TRBV11-2 with TRBJ2-1; 11 nucleotides match TRBD2. Germline loops: CDR1 SGHAT, CDR2 FQNNGV. J gave up 6 bases and V 3 bases, and 7 bases lay outside the gene matches. The CDR3 is made up of 16 amino acids. CDR3 sequence reads: CASSFVSGRAGNEQFF. The CDR3 bases are TGTGCCAGCAGCTTCGTTAGCGGGAGGGCGGGCAATGAGCAGTTCTTC.

This clonotype was seen ten or more times. The chain employs TRBV29-1 and TRBJ2-1; 11 bases are a match to TRBD2. This CDR3 has 18 amino acids. Germline V lookup: CDR1 SQVTM, CDR2 ANQGSEA. V shed 3 bases and J 0 bases; nucleotides not matched to a gene: 10. The CDR3 DNA reads TGCAGCGTTGATCCCGGGACTAGCGGAGATAGCTCCTACAATGAGCAGTTCTTC. This encodes CSVDPGTSGDSSYNEQFF.